In this sample, the clone carrying this T cell receptor (beta chain) turned up a few times. This entry is derived from a study of naive and memory T cell subsets. Both TRBC1 and TRBC2 were covered by a beta constant-region primer of two equimolar oligonucleotides. TCRdb reprocessed the UMI-ligation and nested PCR reads with MiXCR, giving one entry per CDR3 protein. The data contain 140,000 to 150,000 distinct CDR3 sequences, about 17% of them singletons. Germline V lookup: CDR1 DFQATT, CDR2 SNEGSKA (reference sequence). Trimming took 6 bases from V and 0 from J, leaving 13 bases between them. The CDR3 is 14 residues long.

This chain links TRBV20-1 with TRBJ2-3; TRBD1 might be the D (5 bases). This sequence originates from a human donor in good health. Sequencing was performed on naive CD4+ T cells from blood. In DNA form, the CDR3 reads TGCAGTGCGGACCAGGGTGCTAGCACAGATACGCAGTATTTT. Translation gives CSADQGASTDTQYF.